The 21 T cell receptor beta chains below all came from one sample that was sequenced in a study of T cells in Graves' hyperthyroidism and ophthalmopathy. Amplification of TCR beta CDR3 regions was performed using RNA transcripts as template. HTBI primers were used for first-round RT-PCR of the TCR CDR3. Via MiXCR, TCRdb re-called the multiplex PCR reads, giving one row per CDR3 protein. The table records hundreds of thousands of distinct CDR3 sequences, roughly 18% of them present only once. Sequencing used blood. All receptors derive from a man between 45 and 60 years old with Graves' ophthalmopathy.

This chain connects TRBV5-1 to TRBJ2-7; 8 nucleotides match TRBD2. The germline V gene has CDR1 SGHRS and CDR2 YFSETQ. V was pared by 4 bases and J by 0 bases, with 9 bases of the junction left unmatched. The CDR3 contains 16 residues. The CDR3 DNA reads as TGCGCCAGCAGCCTCTTCCCGGGGGGGGGCTCCTACGAGCAGTACTTC. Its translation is CASSLFPGGGSYEQYF.

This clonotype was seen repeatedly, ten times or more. The CDR3 protein is CASSPGPVAGYGYTF. The CDR3 DNA is TGTGCCAGCAGCCCCGGCCCTGTGGCAGGCTATGGCTACACCTTC. The gene calls are TRBV7-3 and TRBJ1-2; D remains ambiguous. The CDR3 is made up of 15 amino acids. The germline V and J ends were trimmed by 5 bases and 4 bases, with 17 bases remaining between them. Germline values: CDR1 SGHTA, CDR2 FQGTGA.

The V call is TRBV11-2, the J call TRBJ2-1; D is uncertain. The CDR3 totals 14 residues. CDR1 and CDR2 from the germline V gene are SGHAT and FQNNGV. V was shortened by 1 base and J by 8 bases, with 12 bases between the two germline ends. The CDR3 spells CASSLGSPLDEQFF. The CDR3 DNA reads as TGTGCCAGCAGCTTAGGGAGCCCTCTGGATGAGCAGTTCTTC.

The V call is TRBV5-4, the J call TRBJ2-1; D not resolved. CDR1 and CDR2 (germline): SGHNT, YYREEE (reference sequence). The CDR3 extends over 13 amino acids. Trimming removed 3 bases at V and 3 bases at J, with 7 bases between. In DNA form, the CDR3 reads TGTGCCAGCAGCTCCCCGCTCTACAATGAGCAGTTCTTC. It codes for CASSSPLYNEQFF.

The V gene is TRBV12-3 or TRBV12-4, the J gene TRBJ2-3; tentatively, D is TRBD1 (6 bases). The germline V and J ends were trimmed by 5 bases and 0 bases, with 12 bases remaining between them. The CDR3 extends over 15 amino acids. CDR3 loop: CASSPQGFSTDTQYF. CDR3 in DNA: TGTGCCAGCAGTCCTCAGGGGTTCAGCACAGATACGCAGTATTTT.

In nucleotides, the CDR3 is TGTGCCAGCAGTTTCGGGGCGGGGGCTAGGCCCCAGCATTTT. This encodes CASSFGAGARPQHF. This sequence joins TRBV27 and TRBJ1-5, with TRBD1 as a possible D gene (6 bases). CDR3 length equals 14 residues. Trimming pared 3 bases from V and 9 bases from J, leaving 15 bases between. Germline lookup yields CDR1 MNHEY and CDR2 SMNVEV (reference sequence).

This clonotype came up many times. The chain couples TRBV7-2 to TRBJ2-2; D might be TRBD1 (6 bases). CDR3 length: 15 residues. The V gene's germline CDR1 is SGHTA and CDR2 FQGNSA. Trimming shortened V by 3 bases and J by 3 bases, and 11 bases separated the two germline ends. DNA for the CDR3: TGTGCCAGCAGCTTGGGGGCAGGGTACACCGGGGAGCTGTTTTTT. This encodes CASSLGAGYTGELFF.

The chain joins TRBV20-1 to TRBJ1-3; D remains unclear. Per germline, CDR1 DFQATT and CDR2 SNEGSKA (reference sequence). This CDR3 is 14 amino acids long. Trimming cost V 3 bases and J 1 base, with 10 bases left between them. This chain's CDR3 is CSARDLGSGNTIYF. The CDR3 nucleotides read TGCAGTGCTAGGGACCTCGGTTCTGGAAACACCATATATTTT.

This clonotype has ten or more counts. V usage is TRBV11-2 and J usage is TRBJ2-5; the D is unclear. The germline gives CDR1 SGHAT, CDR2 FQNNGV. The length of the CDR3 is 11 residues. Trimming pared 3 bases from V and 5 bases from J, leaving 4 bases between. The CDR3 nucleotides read TGTGCCAGCAGCTTGTATGAGACCCAGTACTTC. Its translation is CASSLYETQYF. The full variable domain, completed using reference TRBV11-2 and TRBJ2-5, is EAGVAQSPRYKIIEKRQSVAFWCNPISGHATLYWYQQILGQGPKLLIQFQNNGVVDDSQLPKDRFSAERLKGVDSTLKIQPAKLEDSAVYLCASSLYETQYFGPGTRLLVL.

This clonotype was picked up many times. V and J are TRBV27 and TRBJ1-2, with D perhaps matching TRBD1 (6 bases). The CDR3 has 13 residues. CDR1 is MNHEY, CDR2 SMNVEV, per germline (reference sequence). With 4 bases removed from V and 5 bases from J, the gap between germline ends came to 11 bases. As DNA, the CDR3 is TGTGCCAGCAGTTGGGGGGCAGGGTATGGCTACACCTTC. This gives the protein CASSWGAGYGYTF.

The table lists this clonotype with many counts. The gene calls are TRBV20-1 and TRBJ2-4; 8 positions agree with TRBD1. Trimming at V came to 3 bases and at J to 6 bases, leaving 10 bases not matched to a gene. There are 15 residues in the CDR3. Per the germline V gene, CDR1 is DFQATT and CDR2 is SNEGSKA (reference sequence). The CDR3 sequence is CSASRQGRGGNIQYF. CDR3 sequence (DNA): TGCAGTGCTAGTAGACAGGGGAGAGGAGGAAACATTCAGTACTTC.

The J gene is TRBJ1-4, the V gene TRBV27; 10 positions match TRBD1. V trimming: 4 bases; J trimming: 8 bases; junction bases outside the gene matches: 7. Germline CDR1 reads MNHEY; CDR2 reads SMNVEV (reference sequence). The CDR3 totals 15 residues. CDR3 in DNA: TGTGCCAGCAGTTCCTTCGGGACAGGGGACGAAAAACTGTTTTTT. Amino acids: CASSSFGTGDEKLFF.

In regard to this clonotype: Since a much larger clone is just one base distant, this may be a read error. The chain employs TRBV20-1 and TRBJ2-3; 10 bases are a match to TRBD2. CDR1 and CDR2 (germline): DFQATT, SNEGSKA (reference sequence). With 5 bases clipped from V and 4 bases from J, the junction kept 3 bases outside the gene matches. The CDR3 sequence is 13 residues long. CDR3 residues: CSALAGAADTQYF. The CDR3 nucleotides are TGCAGTGCTCTAGCGGGAGCGGCAGATACGCAGTATTTT.

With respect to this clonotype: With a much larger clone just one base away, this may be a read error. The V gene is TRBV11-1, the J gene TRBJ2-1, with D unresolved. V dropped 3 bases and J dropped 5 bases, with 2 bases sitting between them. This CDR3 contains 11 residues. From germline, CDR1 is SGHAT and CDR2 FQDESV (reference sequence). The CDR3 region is CASSFDNEQFF. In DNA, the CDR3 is TGTGCCAGCAGCTTTGACAATGAGCAGTTCTTC.

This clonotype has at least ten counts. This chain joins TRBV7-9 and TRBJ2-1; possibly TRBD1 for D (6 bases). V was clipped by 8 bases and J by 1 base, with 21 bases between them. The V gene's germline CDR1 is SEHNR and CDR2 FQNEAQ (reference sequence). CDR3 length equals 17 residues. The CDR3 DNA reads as TGTGCCAGCCCTGCCAACCAGGGGCATTTTTCCTACAATGAGCAGTTCTTC. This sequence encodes CASPANQGHFSYNEQFF. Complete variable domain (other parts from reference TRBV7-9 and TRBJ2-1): DTGVSQNPRHKITKRGQNVTFRCDPISEHNRLYWYRQTLGQGPEFLTYFQNEAQLEKSRLLSDRFSAERPKGSFSTLEIQRTEQGDSAMYLCASPANQGHFSYNEQFFGPGTRLTVL.

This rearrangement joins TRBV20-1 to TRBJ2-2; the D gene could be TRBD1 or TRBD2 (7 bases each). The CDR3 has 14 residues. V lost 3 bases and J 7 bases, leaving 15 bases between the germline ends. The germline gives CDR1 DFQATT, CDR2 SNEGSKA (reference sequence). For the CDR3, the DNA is TGCAGTGCTAGTTCAGGGGGGGCCGGCGGGGAGCTGTTTTTT. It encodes CSASSGGAGGELFF.

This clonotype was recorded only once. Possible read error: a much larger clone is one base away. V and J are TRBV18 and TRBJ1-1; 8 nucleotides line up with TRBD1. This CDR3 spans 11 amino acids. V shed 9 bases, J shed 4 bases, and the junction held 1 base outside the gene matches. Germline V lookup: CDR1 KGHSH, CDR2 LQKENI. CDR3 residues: CASTGGTEAFF. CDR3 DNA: TGTGCCAGTACAGGGGGCACTGAAGCTTTCTTT. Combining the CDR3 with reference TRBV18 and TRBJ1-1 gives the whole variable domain NAGVMQNPRHLVRRRGQEARLRCSPMKGHSHVYWYRQLPEEGLKFMVYLQKENIIDESGMPKERFSAEFPKEGPSILRIQQVVRGDSAAYFCASTGGTEAFFGQGTRLTVV.

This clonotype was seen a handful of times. CDR3 in amino acids: CASRKTVGEQYF. In nucleotides, the CDR3 is TGTGCCAGCAGGAAGACAGTCGGCGAGCAGTACTTC. The V call is TRBV28, the J call TRBJ2-7; the D gene is possibly TRBD1 (5 bases). The V end was cut by 6 bases, the J end by 6 bases, with 12 bases between. CDR3 length equals 12 residues. Germline CDR1 and CDR2: MDHEN and SYDVKM.

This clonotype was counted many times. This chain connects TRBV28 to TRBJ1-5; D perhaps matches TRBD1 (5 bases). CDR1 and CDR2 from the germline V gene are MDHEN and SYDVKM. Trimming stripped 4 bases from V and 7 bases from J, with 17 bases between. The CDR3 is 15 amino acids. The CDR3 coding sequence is TGTGCCAGCAGTTCGTCCCGCAGGGATCGGCAGCCCCAGCATTTT. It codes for CASSSSRRDRQPQHF.

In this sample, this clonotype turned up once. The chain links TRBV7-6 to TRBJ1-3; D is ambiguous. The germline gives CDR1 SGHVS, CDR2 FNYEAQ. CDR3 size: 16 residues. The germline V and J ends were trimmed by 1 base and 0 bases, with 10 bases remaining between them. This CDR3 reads CASSLGTLDSGNTIYF. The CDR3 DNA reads TGTGCCAGCAGCTTAGGAACGCTAGACTCTGGAAACACCATATATTTT.

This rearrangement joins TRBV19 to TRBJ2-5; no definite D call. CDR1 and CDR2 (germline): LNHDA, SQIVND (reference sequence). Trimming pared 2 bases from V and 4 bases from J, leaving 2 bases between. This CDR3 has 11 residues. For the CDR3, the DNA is TGTGCCAGTAGTATACGAGAGACCCAGTACTTC. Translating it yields CASSIRETQYF.